This T cell receptor (beta chain) is drawn from a study of control samples from healthy donors and cancer patients (TCRdb year 2020). Trimming takes 6 bases from V and 11 bases from J, and the germline ends sit 22 bases apart. In the germline V gene, CDR1 corresponds to MDHEN and CDR2 to SYDVKM. The CDR3 runs 14 amino acids, cysteine and phenylalanine included. The read is trimmed to its CDR3 DNA, 42 bases read in frame from base 1. This clone occurred once. The antigen this receptor binds is unknown. No clone much larger than this one lies a single base away; base qualities are absent. The library was built by means of the immunoSEQ multiplex PCR assay. Not all clones reach the TCRdb copy of this immuneACCESS table, which keeps in-frame sequences only. Checked studies attribute under half of the gap to unresolved V genes and leave the rest unexplained. The table for this sample lists tens of thousands of clones; approximately 89% of them were counted only once. The ten largest clones add up to about 1.4% of the sample.

Sequencing input: PBMCs. This chain joins TRBV28 to TRBJ1-1; confidence is insufficient to name the D gene. The source is a man aged 40-50 years with colorectal cancer. The CDR3 has the sequence CASSKTFLLSFAFF. The DNA sequence is as follows: TGTGCCAGCAGCAAGACCTTCTTGCTCTCTTTTGCTTTCTTT.